Listed here are 30 T cell receptor beta chains from one sample, sequenced in a study of blood T cells in healthy people across ages. Sample-barcoded 5' priming and a J-beta primer mix drove a second PCR of about 6 to 12 cycles. TCRdb re-called the 5' RACE reads through MiXCR, storing one row per CDR3 protein. The data hold about 1.6 million distinct CDR3 sequences, with roughly 30% observed a single time. Sequenced input: blood. The receptors here all came from a woman younger than 45 in good health.

The chain joins TRBV28 to TRBJ2-3; D remains ambiguous. Per germline, CDR1 MDHEN and CDR2 SYDVKM. V was cut by 5 bases and J by 2 bases, with 17 bases left in between. The CDR3 covers 16 residues. CDR3 protein: CASSQTTAYDTDTQYF. The CDR3 nucleotides read TGTGCCAGCAGTCAAACTACAGCGTATGACACAGATACGCAGTATTTT.

Note on this clonotype: One end of the junction fails to match germline, which may point to a read error. The chain uses TRBV7-7 and TRBJ2-3, with 12 bases matching TRBD2. The CDR3 is 15 residues long. In germline, CDR1 is SSHAT, CDR2 FNYEAQ (reference sequence). The CDR3 DNA is TGTGCCAGCAGCTACGGACTAGCGGGGACAGGTACGCAGTATTTT. This encodes CASSYGLAGTGTQYF.

This rearrangement joins TRBV7-3 to TRBJ1-2; 11 positions match TRBD1. The germline gives CDR1 SGHTA, CDR2 FQGTGA. The CDR3 covers 15 residues. Trimming removed 4 bases from V and 4 bases from J; junction bases left unmatched: 5. The CDR3 is CASSSGTGGVYGYTF. The CDR3 DNA reads TGTGCCAGCAGCTCAGGGACAGGGGGTGTCTATGGCTACACCTTC.

The V gene is TRBV5-6, the J gene TRBJ2-1; D is ambiguous. The CDR3 is made up of 15 amino acids. The ends were cut back, 2 bases at V and 2 bases at J, with 11 bases in the middle. Germline CDR1 and CDR2: SGHDT and YYEEEE. The CDR3 region is CASSFSQRPYNEQFF. CDR3 nucleotide sequence: TGTGCCAGCAGCTTCAGCCAGCGACCCTACAATGAGCAGTTCTTC.

This chain links TRBV6-1 with TRBJ2-5, with D perhaps matching TRBD1 (6 bases). The J call could be wrong; TRBJ2-7 is a better fit for the DNA end. The CDR3 loop spans 14 amino acids. Germline V gene data show CDR1 as MNHNS and CDR2 as SASEGT. The CDR3 DNA reads as TGTGCCAGCAGTGAATTGATGGACAGCTACGAGCAGTACTTC. Translating gives CASSELMDSYEQYF.

This clonotype was seen a few times. V gene TRBV6-6 combines with J gene TRBJ2-5; TRBD1 agrees at 8 bases. The CDR3 consists of 15 residues. CDR1 and CDR2 (germline): MNHNY, SVGAGI (reference sequence). The ends lost 10 bases at V and 5 bases at J; junction bases unmatched: 15. CDR3 bases: TGTGCCACCCTCTCTATTTGGACAGGGCAGGAGACCCAGTACTTC. Protein sequence: CATLSIWTGQETQYF.

This clonotype was picked up a small number of times. The genes are TRBV9 and TRBJ1-5; possibly TRBD1 for D (5 bases). With 5 bases removed from V and 0 bases from J, the gap between germline ends came to 21 bases. Per germline, CDR1 SGDLS and CDR2 YYNGEE. CDR3 size: 18 residues. The CDR3 here is CASSPGEMQGFSNQPQHF. CDR3 coding DNA: TGTGCCAGCAGTCCGGGTGAGATGCAGGGTTTTAGCAATCAGCCCCAGCATTTT.

This rearrangement joins TRBV7-2 to TRBJ2-2; D uncertain. Trimming stripped 2 bases from V and 0 bases from J, with 7 bases between. The CDR3 contains 15 residues. CDR1 and CDR2 from the germline V gene are SGHTA and FQGNSA. The CDR3 DNA sequence: TGTGCCAGCAGCTTAAGGTGGACGAACACCGGGGAGCTGTTTTTT. Protein: CASSLRWTNTGELFF.

J is TRBJ1-5 and V is TRBV6-1; 7 nucleotides align to TRBD1. This CDR3 spans 16 amino acids. V gave up 0 bases and J gave up 3 bases; unmatched junction bases: 5. From germline, CDR1 is MNHNS and CDR2 SASEGT. The CDR3 DNA reads TGTGCCAGCAGTGAAGCAGGGGGCAGAATCAATCAGCCCCAGCATTTT. It codes for CASSEAGGRINQPQHF.

Regarding this clonotype: At one end, the junction sequence differs from germline, possibly due to a read error. The rearrangement links TRBV12-3 or TRBV12-4 to TRBJ2-3; D might be TRBD2 (5 bases). The CDR3 covers 15 residues. CDR3 sequence reads: CASSLLSSSADTQYF. DNA of the CDR3: TGTGCCAGCAGTTTACTATCAAGTAGCGCAGATACGCAATATTTT.

The CDR3: CASSQSSGGYTDTQYF. DNA for the CDR3: TGCGCCAGCAGCCAATCAAGCGGGGGGTACACAGATACGCAGTATTTT. V usage is TRBV4-1 and J usage is TRBJ2-3; 9 bases map to TRBD2. With 2 bases clipped from V and 2 bases from J, the junction kept 5 bases outside the gene matches. There are 16 residues in the CDR3. CDR1 is MGHRA, CDR2 YSYEKL, per germline.

In the case of this clonotype: A read error may produce the germline difference seen at one junction end. The gene calls are TRBV20-1 and TRBJ2-1, with 8 bases lining up with TRBD2. In germline, CDR1 is DFQATT, CDR2 SNEGSKA (reference sequence). This CDR3 spans 15 amino acids. DNA for the CDR3: TGCGGTGCTAGACGGACTAGCAAGAGTACAAGTGAGCAGTTCTTC. This encodes CGARRTSKSTSEQFF.

V gene TRBV6-5 combines with J gene TRBJ2-3; TRBD2 might be the D (6 bases). This CDR3 has 15 amino acids. V shed 2 bases and J shed 6 bases, with 15 bases lying between them. Germline lookup yields CDR1 MNHEY and CDR2 SVGAGI. CDR3 amino acids: CASSYVAGSRDTQYF. The DNA of the CDR3 is TGTGCCAGCAGTTACGTCGCGGGATCCCGGGATACGCAGTATTTT.

The chain carries TRBV5-6 and TRBJ1-2; weak D call: TRBD1 (6 bases). The CDR3 runs 14 residues. V lost 5 bases to trimming and J lost 4 bases, with 15 bases between them. The germline V gene encodes CDR1 SGHDT and CDR2 YYEEEE. CDR3 region: CASSRGGRTYGYTF. In DNA, the CDR3 is TGTGCCAGCAGTAGGGGGGGAAGGACCTATGGCTACACCTTC.

This chain links TRBV5-1 with TRBJ2-1, with a possible D match to TRBD2 (6 bases). V lost 7 bases, J lost 6 bases, and 17 bases lay in between. CDR1 is SGHRS and CDR2 is YFSETQ in the germline V gene. There are 14 residues in the CDR3. Written as DNA, the CDR3 is TGCGCCAGCCGACTCCTCCTGGAGGGCAATGAGCAGTTCTTC. It encodes CASRLLLEGNEQFF.

This clonotype was counted a few times. V gene TRBV5-1 combines with J gene TRBJ2-5, with D perhaps TRBD1 (5 bases). Germline values: CDR1 SGHRS, CDR2 YFSETQ. Between the trimmed V and J ends, which lost 3 bases and 2 bases, there was a span of 17 bases. The CDR3 consists of 16 residues. CDR3 sequence (DNA): TGCGCCAGCAGCTCGGCTAACTCAGGGATTCAAGAGACCCAGTACTTC. Translated: CASSSANSGIQETQYF.

This clonotype came up a few times. The rearrangement joins TRBV10-2 to TRBJ2-7; either TRBD1 or TRBD2 may supply D (5 bases each). V lost 1 base, J lost 2 bases, and 6 bases lay in between. The CDR3 is 13 residues long. Per the germline V gene, CDR1 is WSHSY and CDR2 is SAAADI. The CDR3 bases are TGCGCCAGCAGTGAGTGGGGACCCTACGAGCAGTACTTC. Its protein product is CASSEWGPYEQYF.

This chain joins TRBV5-5 and TRBJ1-4; D is unresolved. The V and J ends lost 2 bases and 0 bases respectively, with 11 bases between them. The CDR3 is 16 amino acids. Germline loops: CDR1 SGHKS, CDR2 YYEKEE (reference sequence). The CDR3 protein is CASSLGRTPTNEKLFF. The CDR3 DNA follows: TGTGCCAGCAGCTTAGGGAGAACACCAACTAATGAAAAACTGTTTTTT.

This clonotype was picked up a small number of times. The genes are TRBV7-3 and TRBJ2-2; TRBD2 agrees at 11 bases. Germline V CDR1 and CDR2: SGHTA, FQGTGA. The CDR3 extends over 15 amino acids. V lost 3 bases, J lost 5 bases, and 2 bases stayed unmatched. The CDR3 here is CASSFLAGGTGELFF. CDR3 nucleotides: TGTGCCAGCAGCTTTCTAGCGGGGGGTACCGGGGAGCTGTTTTTT.

The CDR3 spells CASSGNGLADYEQYF. In DNA, the CDR3 is TGTGCCAGCAGTGGCAACGGACTAGCAGACTACGAGCAGTACTTC. The chain carries TRBV2 and TRBJ2-7; 8 bases are shared with TRBD2. In germline, CDR1 is SNHLY, CDR2 FYNNEI. The V segment lost 4 bases and the J segment 3 bases; nucleotides outside the gene matches: 8. This CDR3 is built from 15 residues.

This clonotype occurred a few times. This chain links TRBV20-1 with TRBJ2-5; TRBD2 aligns across 8 bases. Germline V lookup: CDR1 DFQATT, CDR2 SNEGSKA (reference sequence). The J segment lost 5 bases and the V segment lost 3 bases, leaving 14 bases of the junction unmatched. This CDR3 is built from 16 residues. CDR3 loop: CSASGSLSGGWETQYF. CDR3 bases: TGCAGTGCTAGCGGGTCGCTAAGCGGGGGTTGGGAGACCCAGTACTTC.

This clonotype was counted a few times. V is TRBV2 and J is TRBJ2-5; D perhaps matches TRBD2 (6 bases). This CDR3 is 12 amino acids long. Germline V gene data show CDR1 as SNHLY and CDR2 as FYNNEI. The V end was cut by 6 bases, the J end by 8 bases, with 13 bases between. CDR3 amino acids: CASRGTVQTQYF. The DNA for the CDR3 is TGTGCCAGCAGAGGGACTGTCCAAACCCAGTACTTC.

CDR3 sequence reads: CASSPPSTSGRNIQYF. The CDR3 coding sequence is TGTGCCAGCAGTCCCCCCTCGACTAGCGGGAGAAACATTCAGTACTTC. The chain combines TRBV27 with TRBJ2-4, with 12 bases fitting TRBD2. Germline V gene sequence: CDR1 MNHEY, CDR2 SMNVEV (reference sequence). V dropped 5 bases and J dropped 6; count of bases not matched to a gene: 8. The CDR3 loop spans 16 amino acids.

The V call is TRBV30, the J call TRBJ2-7; TRBD2 aligns across 11 bases. The CDR3 is 12 residues long. J lost 3 bases, V lost 7 bases, and 2 bases had no gene match. From germline, CDR1 is GTSNPN and CDR2 SVGIG (reference sequence). The CDR3 coding sequence is TGTGCCTCACTAGCGGGAGTCTACGAGCAGTACTTC. Translation gives CASLAGVYEQYF.

This clonotype was found a few times. The chain uses TRBV12-3 or TRBV12-4 and TRBJ2-1; D is unclear. V lost 6 bases, J lost 3 bases, and 12 bases lay in between. This CDR3 is built from 14 residues. Here the CDR3 reads CASSPPTNYNEQFF. DNA for the CDR3: TGTGCCAGCAGCCCTCCCACCAACTACAATGAGCAGTTCTTC.

The gene calls are TRBV3-1 and TRBJ2-5; TRBD1 is a possible D gene (6 bases). V lost 1 base, J lost 1 base, and 10 bases lay in between. The V gene's germline CDR1 is LGHDT and CDR2 YNNKEL (reference sequence). The CDR3 contains 15 residues. The CDR3 region is CASSQVGTTQETQYF. The CDR3 nucleotides are TGTGCCAGCAGCCAAGTGGGGACAACCCAAGAGACCCAGTACTTC.

CDR3 DNA: TGCAGTGCTAGAAGACAGGGGGAAGGGTATGGCTACACCTTC. This codes for CSARRQGEGYGYTF. The V and J genes are TRBV20-1 and TRBJ1-2; 9 bases are a match to TRBD1. Trimming at V came to 2 bases and at J to 5 bases, leaving 6 bases not matched to a gene. This CDR3 has 14 residues. In germline, CDR1 is DFQATT, CDR2 SNEGSKA (reference sequence).

There are a few counts of this clonotype. The CDR3 spells CASSHASLAPSSYNEQFF. CDR3 coding DNA: TGCGCCAGCAGCCATGCTTCTTTAGCGCCCAGCTCCTACAATGAGCAGTTCTTC. The chain carries TRBV4-1 and TRBJ2-1; maybe TRBD2 (5 bases). The CDR3 totals 18 residues. Germline values: CDR1 MGHRA, CDR2 YSYEKL. Trimming pared 3 bases from V and 0 bases from J, leaving 18 bases between.

The V and J genes are TRBV29-1 and TRBJ2-7, with D perhaps assigned TRBD1 or TRBD2 (7 bases each). Per germline, CDR1 SQVTM and CDR2 ANQGSEA. The ends were cut back, 8 bases at V and 2 bases at J, with 13 bases in the middle. This CDR3 comprises 12 residues. CDR3 sequence: CSTGEGPYEQYF. CDR3 in DNA: TGCAGCACAGGGGAGGGTCCCTACGAGCAGTACTTC.

Only a few counts were recorded for this clonotype. J is TRBJ1-2 and V is TRBV4-1, with 8 bases aligning to TRBD1. The germline V gene encodes CDR1 MGHRA and CDR2 YSYEKL. Losses at the gene ends were 1 base for V and 5 bases for J; bases not matched to a gene: 3. CDR3 length: 14 residues. CDR3 bases: TGCGCCAGCAGCCAAGGACAGGGGTGGTATGGCTACACCTTC. Translation gives CASSQGQGWYGYTF.